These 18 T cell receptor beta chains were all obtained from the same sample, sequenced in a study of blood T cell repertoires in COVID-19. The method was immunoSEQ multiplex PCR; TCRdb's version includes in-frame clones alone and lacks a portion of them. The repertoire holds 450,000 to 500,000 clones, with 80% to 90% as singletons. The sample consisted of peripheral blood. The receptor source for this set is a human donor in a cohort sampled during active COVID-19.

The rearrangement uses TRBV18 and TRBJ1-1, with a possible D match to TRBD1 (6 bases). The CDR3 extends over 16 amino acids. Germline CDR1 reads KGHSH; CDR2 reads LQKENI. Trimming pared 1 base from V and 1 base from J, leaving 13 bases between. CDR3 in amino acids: CASSPRQGGGNTEAFF. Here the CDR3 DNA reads TGTGCCAGCTCACCACGGCAGGGAGGGGGGAACACTGAAGCTTTCTTT.

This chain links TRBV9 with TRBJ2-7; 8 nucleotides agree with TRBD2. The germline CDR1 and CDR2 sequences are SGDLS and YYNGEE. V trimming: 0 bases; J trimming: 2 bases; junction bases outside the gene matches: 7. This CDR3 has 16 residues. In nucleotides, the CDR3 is TGTGCCAGCAGCGTAGACGGTAGCGGGAAAACCTACGAGCAGTACTTC. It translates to CASSVDGSGKTYEQYF.

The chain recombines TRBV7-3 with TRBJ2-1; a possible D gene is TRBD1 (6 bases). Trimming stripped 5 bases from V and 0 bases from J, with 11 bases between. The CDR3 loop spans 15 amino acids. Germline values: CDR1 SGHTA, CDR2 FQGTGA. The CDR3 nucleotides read TGTGCCAGCAGCCTACACAGGGTCTCCTACAATGAGCAGTTCTTC. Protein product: CASSLHRVSYNEQFF.

In DNA form, the CDR3 reads TGCGCCAGCAGCTTAGCCGGGACAGGGGTCTCCGAGCAGTACTTC. Translating it yields CASSLAGTGVSEQYF. The chain combines TRBV5-1 with TRBJ2-7; 10 bases fit TRBD1. J gave up 6 bases and V 2 bases, and 8 bases lay outside the gene matches. The CDR3 is made up of 15 amino acids. Germline V gives CDR1 SGHRS, CDR2 YFSETQ.

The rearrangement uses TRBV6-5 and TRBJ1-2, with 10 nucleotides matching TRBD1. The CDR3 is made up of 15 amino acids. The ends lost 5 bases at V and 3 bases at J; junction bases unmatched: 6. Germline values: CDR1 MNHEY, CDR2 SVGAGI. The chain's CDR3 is CASSRQGASDYGYTF. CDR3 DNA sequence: TGTGCCAGCAGTCGACAGGGGGCATCGGACTATGGCTACACCTTC.

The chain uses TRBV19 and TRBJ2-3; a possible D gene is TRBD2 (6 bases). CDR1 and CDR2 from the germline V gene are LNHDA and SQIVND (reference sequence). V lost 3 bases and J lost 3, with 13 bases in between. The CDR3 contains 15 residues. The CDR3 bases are TGTGCCAGTAGTATTCCGGGACTTTTAACAGATACGCAGTATTTT. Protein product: CASSIPGLLTDTQYF.

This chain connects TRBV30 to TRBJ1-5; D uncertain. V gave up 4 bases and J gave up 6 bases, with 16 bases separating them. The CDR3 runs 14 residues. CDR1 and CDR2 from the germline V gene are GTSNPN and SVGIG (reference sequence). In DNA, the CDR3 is TGTGCCTGGACAGTCAGCCCGGGAGGTCAGCCCCAGCATTTT. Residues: CAWTVSPGGQPQHF.

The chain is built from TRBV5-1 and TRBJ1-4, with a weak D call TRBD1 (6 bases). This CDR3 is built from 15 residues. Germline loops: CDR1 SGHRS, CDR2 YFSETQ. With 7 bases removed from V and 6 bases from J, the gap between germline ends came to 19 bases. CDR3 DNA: TGCGCCAGCGCCAACCCCGGGGCAGGGGATGAAAAACTGTTTTTT. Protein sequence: CASANPGAGDEKLFF.

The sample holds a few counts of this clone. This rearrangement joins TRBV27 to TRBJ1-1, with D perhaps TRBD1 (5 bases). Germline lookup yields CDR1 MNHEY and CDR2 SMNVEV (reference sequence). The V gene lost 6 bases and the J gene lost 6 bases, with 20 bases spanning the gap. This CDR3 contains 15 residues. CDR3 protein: CASRSTGGRGSEAFF. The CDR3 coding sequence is TGTGCCAGCAGATCTACCGGAGGGCGGGGGTCTGAAGCTTTCTTT.

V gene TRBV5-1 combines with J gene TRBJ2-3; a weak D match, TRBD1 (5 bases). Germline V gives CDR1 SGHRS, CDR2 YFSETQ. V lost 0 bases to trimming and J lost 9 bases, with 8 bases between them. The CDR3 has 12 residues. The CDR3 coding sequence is TGCGCCAGCAGCTTGGAGGCAGGGACGCAGTATTTT. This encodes CASSLEAGTQYF.

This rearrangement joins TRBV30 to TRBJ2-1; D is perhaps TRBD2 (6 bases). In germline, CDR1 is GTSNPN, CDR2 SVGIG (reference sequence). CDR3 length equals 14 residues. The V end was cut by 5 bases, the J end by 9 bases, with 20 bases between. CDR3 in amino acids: CAWESGRRGTEQFF. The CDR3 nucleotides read TGTGCCTGGGAAAGCGGGCGCCGTGGAACTGAGCAGTTCTTC.

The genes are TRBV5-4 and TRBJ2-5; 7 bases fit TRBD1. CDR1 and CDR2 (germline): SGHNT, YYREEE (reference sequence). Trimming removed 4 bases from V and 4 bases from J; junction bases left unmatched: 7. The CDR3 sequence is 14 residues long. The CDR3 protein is CASSHVYRGETQYF. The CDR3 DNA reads TGTGCCAGCAGCCACGTCTACAGGGGAGAGACCCAGTACTTC.

The CDR3 DNA sequence: TGTGCCAGCAGTTACTTCGAGCGGGAGGACACAGATACGCAGTATTTT. It codes for CASSYFEREDTDTQYF. The genes are TRBV6-2 or TRBV6-3 and TRBJ2-3; 9 nucleotides align to TRBD2. CDR1 is MNHEY, CDR2 SVGEGT, per germline. The V segment lost 1 base and the J segment 2 bases; nucleotides outside the gene matches: 4. There are 16 residues in the CDR3.

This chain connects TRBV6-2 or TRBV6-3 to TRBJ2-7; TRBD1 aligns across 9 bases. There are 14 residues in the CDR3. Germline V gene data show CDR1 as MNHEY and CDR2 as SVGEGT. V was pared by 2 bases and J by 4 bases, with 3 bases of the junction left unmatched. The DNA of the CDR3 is TGTGCCAGCAGTTACGGGACAGGGAATTACGAGCAGTACTTC. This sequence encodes CASSYGTGNYEQYF.

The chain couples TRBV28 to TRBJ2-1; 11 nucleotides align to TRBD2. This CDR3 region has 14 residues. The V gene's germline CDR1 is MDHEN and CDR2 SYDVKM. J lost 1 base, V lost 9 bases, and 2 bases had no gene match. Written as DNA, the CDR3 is TGTGCCAGTCTAGCGGGAGGTTCCTACAATGAGCAGTTCTTC. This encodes CASLAGGSYNEQFF.

In DNA form, the CDR3 reads TGTGCCACCAGTGAGCGGACAGGGGGCGAGCAGTACTTC. Translated, it gives CATSERTGGEQYF. The chain combines TRBV24-1 with TRBJ2-7, with 10 positions matching TRBD1. Trimming removed 4 bases from V and 6 bases from J; junction bases left unmatched: 2. Germline loops: CDR1 KGHDR, CDR2 SFDVKD. This CDR3 has 13 residues.

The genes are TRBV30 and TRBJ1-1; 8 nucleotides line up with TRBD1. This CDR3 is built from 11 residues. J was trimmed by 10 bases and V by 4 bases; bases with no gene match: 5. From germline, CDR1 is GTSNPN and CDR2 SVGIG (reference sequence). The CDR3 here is CAWTVTGAAFF. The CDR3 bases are TGTGCCTGGACTGTGACAGGGGCAGCTTTCTTT.

The CDR3 is CASSLTETYEAFF. The CDR3 nucleotides are TGTGCCAGCAGCCTGACAGAGACTTATGAAGCTTTCTTT. This chain links TRBV12-3 or TRBV12-4 with TRBJ1-1; tentatively, D is TRBD1 (5 bases). Deletions cut 6 bases from V and 7 bases from J, with 15 bases between. This CDR3 spans 13 amino acids.